These T cell receptor beta chains were read from a single sample in a study of blood T cell repertoires in COVID-19. The table came from immunoSEQ multiplex PCR; TCRdb's copy has only in-frame clones and leaves some out. Of roughly 130,000 clones in the sample, 86% were seen once. The source material was peripheral blood. The receptors here all came from a man aged 35-49 years with acute or convalescent COVID-19. Both conserved end residues are part of each CDR3. Fields, in order: J gene, D gene, clone size, V gene, CDR3 protein, CDR3 DNA. The D gene is left open where the match is weak. Clone size is given for some rows only: seen once, a few or many times, or a class if the clone is expanded.

TRBJ1-1 | TRBD1 | few | TRBV14 | CASSQAGQGALRPEAFF | TGTGCCAGCAGCCAAGCGGGACAGGGGGCGCTTCGGCCTGAAGCTTTCTTT
TRBJ1-6 | . | . | TRBV11-2 | CASSLGAGPSSYNSPLHF | TGTGCCAGCAGCTTAGGGGCAGGCCCCAGCTCCTATAATTCACCCCTCCACTTT
TRBJ2-2 | . | . | TRBV7-3 | CASSNRQGGTGELFF | TGTGCCAGCAGCAACCGACAGGGAGGAACCGGGGAGCTGTTTTTT
TRBJ1-5 | . | . | TRBV7-2 | CASSSITLNQPQHF | TGTGCCAGCAGCTCAATAACACTAAATCAGCCCCAGCATTTT
TRBJ2-1 | TRBD2 | . | TRBV5-1 | CASSQGLAGDLNEQFF | TGCGCCAGCAGCCAAGGACTAGCGGGAGATCTCAATGAGCAGTTCTTC
TRBJ1-2 | . | . | TRBV7-2 | CASSLDINYGYTF | TGTGCCAGCAGCTTGGACATCAACTATGGCTACACCTTC
TRBJ2-6 | TRBD1 | . | TRBV5-1 | CASSRTGLSGANVLTF | TGCGCCAGCAGCAGGACAGGTCTCTCTGGGGCCAACGTCCTGACTTTC
TRBJ2-1 | . | . | TRBV6-4 | CASSDSWTDSYNEQFF | TGTGCCAGCAGTGACTCGTGGACAGACTCCTACAATGAGCAGTTCTTC
TRBJ1-3 | . | few | TRBV11-2 | CASSWNREIGNTIYF | TGTGCCAGCAGCTGGAACAGGGAGATTGGAAACACCATATATTTT
TRBJ2-2 | TRBD1 | . | TRBV5-6 | CASSALHRGGGELFF | TGTGCCAGCAGCGCGCTGCACAGGGGTGGCGGGGAGCTGTTTTTT
TRBJ2-7 | . | . | TRBV5-1 | CASRSRDNSYEQYF | TGCGCCAGCAGATCCCGGGACAATTCTTACGAGCAGTACTTC
TRBJ1-1 | . | . | TRBV6-1 | CASSEGYRGGAFF | TGTGCCAGCAGTGAAGGCTATAGGGGGGGAGCTTTCTTT
TRBJ2-3 | TRBD1 | . | TRBV6-5 | CASHRGWGPTDTQYF | TGTGCCAGCCACAGGGGTTGGGGGCCCACAGATACGCAGTATTTT
TRBJ2-6 | TRBD1 | once | TRBV7-9 | CASSIWTGTGANVLTF | TGTGCCAGCAGCATTTGGACAGGAACTGGGGCCAACGTCCTGACTTTC
TRBJ1-1 | . | . | TRBV27 | CASSLSSRVHTEAFF | TGTGCCAGCAGTTTATCGAGCCGAGTTCACACTGAAGCTTTCTTT